The 32 T cell receptor beta chains given below trace back to one sample, sequenced in a study of blood T cell repertoires in COVID-19. TCRdb keeps only in-frame clones here, not all; method: immunoSEQ multiplex PCR. Found here are approximately 220,000 clones, about four fifths of them singletons; the top ten hold about 8.1%. The material sequenced was peripheral blood. These receptors all come from a woman aged 45-65 years with acute or convalescent COVID-19.

This clone was seen only a few times. The chain links TRBV24-1 to TRBJ2-7; 7 bases line up with TRBD2. With V trimmed by 0 bases and J by 2 bases, 18 bases remained unmatched. CDR3 size: 20 residues. Germline V gene sequence: CDR1 KGHDR, CDR2 SFDVKD. CDR3 nucleotides: TGTGCCACCAGTGATTTGTCTACCGCATTCGGGCGGGAGAAGACCTACGAGCAGTACTTC. Its protein product is CATSDLSTAFGREKTYEQYF.

The genes are TRBV5-8 and TRBJ1-2, with 7 bases aligning to TRBD1. The CDR3 totals 17 residues. J lost 1 base, V lost 2 bases, and 11 bases had no gene match. Germline V gives CDR1 SGHTS, CDR2 YDEGEE. The CDR3 DNA reads as TGTGCCAGCAGCTTAGGACAGGTCATAGGATATAACTATGGCTACACCTTC. This gives the protein CASSLGQVIGYNYGYTF.

The chain joins TRBV7-2 to TRBJ2-1; 7 bases line up with TRBD2. Germline assignment: CDR1 SGHTA and CDR2 FQGNSA. The V and J ends lost 4 bases and 2 bases, in that order; junction bases with no gene match: 5. The CDR3 is made up of 15 amino acids. Written as DNA, the CDR3 is TGTGCCAGCAGCTCCACGGGAGGAACCTACAATGAGCAGTTCTTC. As protein: CASSSTGGTYNEQFF.

The genes are TRBV15 and TRBJ1-2, with 7 bases identical to TRBD1. Germline lookup yields CDR1 LNHNV and CDR2 YYDKDF (reference sequence). V was pared by 3 bases and J by 7 bases, with 11 bases of the junction left unmatched. This CDR3 comprises 15 residues. This chain's CDR3 is CATSSLRGQVSGYTF. In DNA form, the CDR3 reads TGTGCCACCAGCAGCCTAAGGGGGCAAGTGAGTGGCTACACCTTC.

In this sample, this clone turned up a few times. The chain uses TRBV6-1 and TRBJ1-2, with D unresolved. V was shortened by 1 base and J by 5 bases, with 11 bases between the two germline ends. From germline, CDR1 is MNHNS and CDR2 SASEGT. The CDR3 is 14 residues long. The CDR3 protein is CASSEGSRAYGYTF. The CDR3 DNA reads as TGTGCCAGCAGTGAAGGTTCTCGAGCGTATGGCTACACCTTC.

This clone was counted a few times. This chain uses TRBV14 with TRBJ2-5; TRBD1 matches 8 bases. The CDR3 runs to 16 residues. The germline V gene has CDR1 SGHDN and CDR2 FVKESK. Losses at the gene ends were 4 bases for V and 1 base for J; bases not matched to a gene: 8. The CDR3 protein is CASSLGDRLRQETQYF. The CDR3 DNA follows: TGTGCCAGCAGCCTGGGGGACAGGCTACGCCAAGAGACCCAGTACTTC.

This chain joins TRBV3-1 (or the pseudogene TRBV3-2) and TRBJ2-7, with TRBD2 matching 8 bases. The germline CDR1 and CDR2 sequences are LGHDT and YNNKEL (reference sequence). This CDR3 region has 14 residues. The V segment lost 1 base and the J segment 3 bases; nucleotides outside the gene matches: 2. Here the CDR3 DNA reads TGTGCCAGCAGCCAAGTAGCGGGAAACTACGAGCAGTACTTC. This encodes CASSQVAGNYEQYF.

The chain uses TRBV5-1 and TRBJ2-3, with D hard to call. Germline V gives CDR1 SGHRS, CDR2 YFSETQ. The CDR3 is made up of 16 amino acids. The ends were cut back, 2 bases at V and 2 bases at J, with 15 bases in the middle. CDR3 DNA: TGCGCCAGCAGCTTCTATATGGGCCCAAACACAGATACGCAGTATTTT. Its protein product is CASSFYMGPNTDTQYF.

J is TRBJ2-7 and V is TRBV14, with 9 positions matching TRBD1. This CDR3 has 15 residues. V lost 1 base to trimming and J lost 6 bases; unmatched junction nucleotides: 7. CDR1 is SGHDN, CDR2 FVKESK, per germline. The CDR3 here is CASSQAWDRVSEQYF. The CDR3 nucleotides read TGTGCCAGCAGCCAAGCGTGGGACAGGGTATCCGAGCAGTACTTC.

The chain uses TRBV24-1 and TRBJ2-2; 7 bases match TRBD2. After removal of 3 bases from V and 4 bases from J, the junction contained 7 bases not matched to a gene. Germline V gene data show CDR1 as KGHDR and CDR2 as SFDVKD. This CDR3 spans 16 amino acids. CDR3 sequence (DNA): TGTGCCACCAGTGATCCGGCTAGCGGCGTCACCGGGGAGCTGTTTTTT. Encoded protein: CATSDPASGVTGELFF.

The gene calls are TRBV19 and TRBJ2-2, with TRBD2 matching over 12 bases. CDR3 size: 19 residues. With 3 bases clipped from V and 5 bases from J, the junction kept 13 bases outside the gene matches. CDR1 LNHDA and CDR2 SQIVND come from the germline V gene (reference sequence). The CDR3 region has the DNA TGTGCCAGTAGTATTTTAATGGGGCTAGCGGGAGGGCCGACCGGGGAGCTGTTTTTT. Protein: CASSILMGLAGGPTGELFF.

The rearrangement joins TRBV12-2 to TRBJ1-1. TRBV12-2 is a pseudogene. The CDR3 is 14 residues long. CDR3 coding DNA: TGTGCAAGTCCCCCACCGGGATTTTACACTGAAGCTTTCTTT. Its protein is CASPPPGFYTEAFF.

The sample holds a few counts of this clone. V is TRBV5-6 and J is TRBJ2-1; 9 nucleotides agree with TRBD2. With V trimmed by 4 bases and J by 9 bases, 17 bases remained unmatched. The CDR3 covers 17 residues. Germline CDR1 and CDR2: SGHDT and YYEEEE. DNA of the CDR3: TGTGCCAGCAGCCCGGGCGGAATAGCGGGAGATATCGCTGAGCAGTTCTTC. Residues: CASSPGGIAGDIAEQFF.

The rearrangement uses TRBV27 and TRBJ1-5, with TRBD1 as a possible D gene (5 bases). The V and J ends lost 2 bases and 9 bases respectively, with 23 bases between them. The CDR3 runs 17 residues. Germline CDR1 MNHEY, CDR2 SMNVEV (reference sequence). The DNA for the CDR3 is TGTGCCAGCAGTTTAAAACCCGCCTCGGGGGAAATCAGGCCCCAGCATTTT. It codes for CASSLKPASGEIRPQHF.

The chain carries TRBV5-5 and TRBJ1-6; D may be TRBD1 (6 bases). V was clipped by 4 bases and J by 10 bases, with 18 bases between them. Germline assignment: CDR1 SGHKS and CDR2 YYEKEE (reference sequence). The CDR3 consists of 15 residues. Here the CDR3 reads CASSPGGAAGSPLHF. CDR3 nucleotide sequence: TGTGCCAGCAGCCCGGGGGGGGCAGCGGGATCACCCCTCCACTTT.

The chain joins TRBV7-9 to TRBJ2-3; 8 nucleotides line up with TRBD2. V lost 5 bases, J lost 0 bases, and 7 bases stayed unmatched. CDR3 length: 16 amino acids. Germline values: CDR1 SEHNR, CDR2 FQNEAQ (reference sequence). CDR3 in amino acids: CASSPTGGDSTDTQYF. The DNA of the CDR3 is TGTGCCAGCAGCCCAACGGGGGGGGATAGCACAGATACGCAGTATTTT.

V gene TRBV7-2 combines with J gene TRBJ1-1; D is uncertain. Trimming shortened V by 0 bases and J by 9 bases, and 11 bases separated the two germline ends. Germline-derived CDR1 and CDR2 are SGHTA and FQGNSA. This CDR3 comprises 13 residues. The CDR3 loop is CASSLAAARKAFF. CDR3 sequence (DNA): TGTGCCAGCAGCTTAGCAGCAGCGAGGAAAGCTTTCTTT.

This rearrangement joins TRBV27 to TRBJ2-7; 9 bases agree with TRBD2. The junction had 11 bases not matched to a gene; V was cut back by 5 bases and J by 6 bases. The CDR3 length is 15 residues. Germline loops: CDR1 MNHEY, CDR2 SMNVEV (reference sequence). The CDR3 is CASSGWGSGRSEQYF. The CDR3, as DNA: TGTGCCAGCAGTGGGTGGGGTAGCGGGAGATCCGAGCAGTACTTC.

A note on this clone: The limits of the CDR3 on the DNA are not certain, so only TCRdb's listed CDR3 is given. This sequence joins TRBV12-3 or TRBV12-4 and TRBJ2-1; TRBD2 is taken as the D call from the table, unchecked against the DNA. Termini included, the CDR3 measures 11 amino acids. The CDR3 region is CASSSGNEQFF.

CDR3 loop: CASNITSGSFDEQFF. The CDR3, as DNA: TGTGCCAGCAATATAACTAGCGGGAGTTTTGATGAGCAGTTCTTC. The V call is TRBV28, the J call TRBJ2-1; 11 positions match TRBD2. The V gene end was trimmed by 7 bases and the J gene end by 8 bases; junction bases not matched to a gene: 10. The CDR3 covers 15 residues. From germline, CDR1 is MDHEN and CDR2 SYDVKM.

This rearrangement joins TRBV2 to TRBJ1-4; TRBD1 matches at 9 bases. Per the germline V gene, CDR1 is SNHLY and CDR2 is FYNNEI. CDR3 size: 14 residues. Losses at the gene ends were 4 bases for V and 5 bases for J; bases not matched to a gene: 2. The chain's CDR3 is CASSGTGGNEKLFF. CDR3 coding DNA: TGTGCCAGCAGTGGAACAGGGGGCAATGAAAAACTGTTTTTT.

The rearrangement links TRBV7-9 to TRBJ2-5, with D possibly TRBD1 on 7 matching bases. The CDR3 consists of 14 residues. The germline V gene has CDR1 SEHNR and CDR2 FQNEAQ (reference sequence). V shed 3 bases and J shed 2 bases, with 10 bases lying between them. The CDR3 DNA sequence: TGTGCCAGCAGCTTCAGGGGGGATCAAGAGACCCAGTACTTC. Its protein product is CASSFRGDQETQYF.

The chain recombines TRBV19 with TRBJ2-7, with D possibly being TRBD1 (6 bases). This CDR3 is built from 13 residues. Trimming cost V 5 bases and J 7 bases, with 15 bases left between them. Germline loops: CDR1 LNHDA, CDR2 SQIVND (reference sequence). This chain's CDR3 is CASSPTGSGEQYF. The CDR3 nucleotides read TGTGCCAGTAGTCCTACAGGGTCAGGTGAGCAGTACTTC.

CDR3 nucleotide sequence: TGTGCCAGCAGCCGCAGGAGGGGCTATGGCTACACCTTC. Residues: CASSRRRGYGYTF. The V gene is TRBV25-1, the J gene TRBJ1-2; a possible D gene is TRBD1 (5 bases). Per germline, CDR1 MGHDK and CDR2 SYGVNS. Trimming took off 6 bases at V and 4 bases at J, with 12 bases between the two ends. The CDR3 consists of 13 residues.

V is TRBV2 and J is TRBJ1-5; D gene unclear. With 2 bases removed from V and 0 bases from J, the gap between germline ends came to 5 bases. The germline gives CDR1 SNHLY, CDR2 FYNNEI. The CDR3 contains 14 residues. The CDR3 DNA follows: TGTGCCAGCAGTGAACTCTATAGCAATCAGCCCCAGCATTTT. Amino acid sequence: CASSELYSNQPQHF.

This sequence joins TRBV6-5 and TRBJ1-5; no definite D call. V was clipped by 2 bases and J by 4 bases, with 9 bases between them. CDR1 and CDR2 (germline): MNHEY, SVGAGI. The CDR3 spans 14 residues. The CDR3 coding sequence is TGTGCCAGCAGTTACGGAGGGCGGAATCAGCCCCAGCATTTT. Protein sequence: CASSYGGRNQPQHF.

The gene calls are TRBV30 and TRBJ2-3; TRBD2 might be the D (5 bases). The CDR3 length is 16 residues. V was trimmed by 1 base and J by 2 bases, leaving 16 bases between them. Looked up from germline, CDR1 is GTSNPN and CDR2 is SVGIG (reference sequence). CDR3 residues: CAWSGGLVRFTDTQYF. CDR3 nucleotide sequence: TGTGCCTGGAGTGGAGGGCTTGTTCGTTTCACAGATACGCAGTATTTT.

J is TRBJ1-1 and V is TRBV7-9; 9 positions agree with TRBD1. Germline V gene sequence: CDR1 SEHNR, CDR2 FQNEAQ (reference sequence). The CDR3 sequence is 18 residues long. V shed 3 bases, J shed 6 bases, and the junction held 17 bases outside the gene matches. The DNA for the CDR3 is TGTGCCAGCAGCTTTTCACCGGGACAGGGAATGAGAAAGGCTGAAGCTTTCTTT. As protein: CASSFSPGQGMRKAEAFF.

The chain carries TRBV4-2 and TRBJ1-1; TRBD1 might be the D (5 bases). V was clipped by 3 bases and J by 0 bases, with 11 bases between them. CDR1 is LGHNA, CDR2 YNFKEQ, per germline. There are 15 residues in the CDR3. CDR3 DNA sequence: TGTGCCAGCAGCCACGGGGGGGAGATGAACACTGAAGCTTTCTTT. This sequence encodes CASSHGGEMNTEAFF.

J is TRBJ2-5 and V is TRBV29-1, with D maybe TRBD1 (6 bases). From germline, CDR1 is SQVTM and CDR2 ANQGSEA. The V end lost 7 bases, the J end lost 2 bases, and 17 bases lay between the germline ends. CDR3 length equals 14 residues. The CDR3 here is CSDSTGLGQETQYF. CDR3 DNA: TGCAGCGATTCGACAGGATTAGGACAAGAGACCCAGTACTTC.

In its sample, this clone was seen once. CDR3 protein: CASSEQGASWYGYTF. The CDR3, as DNA: TGTGCCAGCAGTGAACAGGGGGCCTCTTGGTATGGCTACACCTTC. This rearrangement joins TRBV6-1 to TRBJ1-2; 8 bases align to TRBD1. V gave up 2 bases and J gave up 5 bases; unmatched junction bases: 7. In germline, CDR1 is MNHNS, CDR2 SASEGT. CDR3 length: 15 amino acids.

This clone was recorded once. V and J are TRBV18 and TRBJ2-7, with 9 bases lining up with TRBD2. After removal of 0 bases from V and 3 bases from J, the junction contained 6 bases not matched to a gene. The CDR3 loop spans 16 amino acids. Germline values: CDR1 KGHSH, CDR2 LQKENI. CDR3 nucleotides: TGTGCCAGCTCACCACCGATGGCGGGAGGGTTCTACGAGCAGTACTTC. Protein: CASSPPMAGGFYEQYF.